This entry features one T cell receptor (beta chain) sequence. Its antigen is undetermined. The CDR3 is made up of 15 amino acids. V lost 1 base to trimming and J lost 3 bases; unmatched junction nucleotides: 6. Germline V CDR1 and CDR2: SGHTA, FQGNSA. The sample originates from a study of PD-1 blockade in classical Hodgkin lymphoma. Study-wide results and limits: Researchers reported that CD4+ TCR diversity, though not CD8+, rose significantly by C4D1. Before treatment, complete responders showed about the same diversity as newly diagnosed patients.

Sequencing used immunoSEQ multiplex PCR; TCRdb keeps in-frame clones, though not all of them. The sample contains 55,000 to 60,000 clones, around 93% of which appear only once. Relapse after autologous stem cell transplantation occurred in every patient, and brentuximab vedotin exposure varied. The specimen comprised peripheral blood mononuclear cells (PBMCs), sampled before the second cycle of nivolumab. The receptor was derived from a human donor with classical Hodgkin lymphoma. The J gene is TRBJ2-7, the V gene TRBV7-2; 7 positions match TRBD1. The CDR3 protein is CASSLGTGADYEQYF. The DNA for the CDR3 is TGTGCCAGCAGCTTAGGTACAGGGGCCGACTACGAGCAGTACTTC.